The 21 T cell receptor beta chains below were found in one sample sequenced in a study of T cells in Graves' hyperthyroidism and ophthalmopathy. The investigators amplified TCR beta CDR3 regions from RNA transcripts. The HTBI primer set was used in a first-round RT-PCR of the TCR CDR3. TCRdb ran MiXCR on the multiplex PCR reads and lists one entry per CDR3 protein. The sample yields more than 500,000 distinct CDR3 sequences, 15% to 20% seen once. The sequenced sample consisted of blood. The receptors derive from a woman in her twenties or thirties with Graves' ophthalmopathy.

The sample holds many counts of this clonotype. This chain connects TRBV20-1 to TRBJ2-3; D may be TRBD1 or TRBD2 (5 bases each). Germline lookup yields CDR1 DFQATT and CDR2 SNEGSKA (reference sequence). CDR3 length equals 18 residues. Trimming stripped 1 base from V and 0 bases from J, with 20 bases between. CDR3 DNA: TGCAGTGCTAGAGTCGGGACCATCAAGCCAGCTAGCACAGATACGCAGTATTTT. Translated: CSARVGTIKPASTDTQYF.

The rearrangement joins TRBV4-2 to TRBJ2-7; 8 bases match TRBD2. Germline V gives CDR1 LGHNA, CDR2 YNFKEQ. The CDR3 extends over 16 amino acids. The V segment lost 0 bases and the J segment 0 bases; nucleotides outside the gene matches: 4. The CDR3 nucleotides read TGTGCCAGCAGCCAAGATAGGAGCGGGAGCTCCTACGAGCAGTACTTC. It specifies CASSQDRSGSSYEQYF.

This clonotype was seen many times. The chain uses TRBV28 and TRBJ2-7; 13 positions match TRBD2. V lost 4 bases and J lost 3; bases outside the gene matches: 12. In germline, CDR1 is MDHEN, CDR2 SYDVKM. The length of the CDR3 is 18 residues. CDR3 DNA: TGTGCCAGCAGTTCCCTCGCACTAGCGGGAGGGCCGCTCTACGAGCAGTACTTC. This sequence encodes CASSSLALAGGPLYEQYF.

CDR3 bases: TGTGCCAGTATGGCGGGCAGTGGCTACACCTTC. Encoded protein: CASMAGSGYTF. The chain has TRBV19 and TRBJ1-2; no clear D gene. Germline CDR1 and CDR2: LNHDA and SQIVND (reference sequence). The V end lost 7 bases, the J end lost 7 bases, and 10 bases lay between the germline ends. The CDR3 has 11 amino acids.

This clonotype was recorded at least ten times. The gene calls are TRBV9 and TRBJ1-4; the match to TRBD1 covers 7 bases. Per the germline V gene, CDR1 is SGDLS and CDR2 is YYNGEE. This CDR3 has 19 amino acids. J gave up 0 bases and V 1 base, and 12 bases lay outside the gene matches. The CDR3 is CASSVFIQGLDATNEKLFF. The DNA for the CDR3 is TGTGCCAGCAGCGTATTCATACAGGGGCTTGATGCAACTAATGAAAAACTGTTTTTT.

A few counts support this clonotype. This may stem from a read error, because a much larger clone lies one nucleotide away. The V gene is TRBV7-3, the J gene TRBJ2-1, with a possible D match to TRBD2 (6 bases). V was shortened by 7 bases and J by 9 bases, with 22 bases between the two germline ends. Per germline, CDR1 SGHTA and CDR2 FQGTGA. CDR3 length equals 15 residues. CDR3 DNA sequence: TGTGCCAGCAACCGAAGCGGGTCTGGAGGTAGTGAGCAGTTCTTC. It translates to CASNRSGSGGSEQFF.

Ten or more counts support this clonotype. The chain couples TRBV12-3 or TRBV12-4 to TRBJ2-6, with TRBD1 matching over 9 bases. This CDR3 has 18 amino acids. With V trimmed by 3 bases and J by 0 bases, 6 bases remained unmatched. CDR3 DNA: TGTGCCAGCAGTTTGACGACAGGGGGAATCTCTGGGGCCAACGTCCTGACTTTC. It codes for CASSLTTGGISGANVLTF.

This clonotype appeared many times. V and J are TRBV11-1 and TRBJ2-3; 13 bases are shared with TRBD2. V dropped 5 bases and J dropped 3; count of bases not matched to a gene: 5. CDR1 is SGHAT, CDR2 FQDESV, per germline (reference sequence). The CDR3 contains 16 residues. Here the CDR3 DNA reads TGTGCCAGCAGCATGTGGACTAGCGGGAGAACAGATACGCAGTATTTT. Protein product: CASSMWTSGRTDTQYF.

This clonotype appeared many times. The genes are TRBV2 and TRBJ2-2; 7 positions match TRBD1. The CDR3 has 13 residues. Trimming removed 8 bases from V and 5 bases from J; junction bases left unmatched: 5. Germline lookup yields CDR1 SNHLY and CDR2 FYNNEI. CDR3 loop: CASGQGQTGELFF. The CDR3, as DNA: TGTGCCAGCGGGCAGGGACAGACCGGGGAGCTGTTTTTT.

This clonotype turned up a few times. This chain uses TRBV30 with TRBJ1-5; 9 bases map to TRBD1. CDR1 is GTSNPN and CDR2 is SVGIG in the germline V gene (reference sequence). Losses at the gene ends were 0 bases for V and 6 bases for J; bases not matched to a gene: 6. This CDR3 region has 15 residues. This chain's CDR3 is CAWSVPGQGSQPQHF. The CDR3 DNA is TGTGCCTGGAGTGTACCGGGACAGGGATCTCAGCCCCAGCATTTT. The variable domain in full, completed from reference TRBV30 and TRBJ1-5, reads SQTIHQWPATLVQPVGSPLSLECTVEGTSNPNLYWYRQAAGRGLQLLFYSVGIGQISSEVPQNLSASRPQDRQFILSSKKLLLSDSGFYLCAWSVPGQGSQPQHFGDGTRLSIL.

Many counts were recorded for this clonotype. The V and J genes are TRBV18 and TRBJ1-5; 7 positions agree with TRBD1. The germline V gene has CDR1 KGHSH and CDR2 LQKENI. The CDR3 contains 14 residues. Trimming took 6 bases from V and 4 from J; bases not matched to a gene: 6. The CDR3 spells CASSPDRLNQPQHF. In nucleotides, the CDR3 is TGTGCCAGCTCTCCGGACAGGTTGAATCAGCCCCAGCATTTT.

This clonotype was counted between two and nine times. The rearrangement links TRBV19 to TRBJ1-1; tentatively, D is TRBD1 (6 bases). The CDR3 runs 15 residues. V was cut by 7 bases and J by 5 bases, with 20 bases left in between. CDR1 LNHDA and CDR2 SQIVND come from the germline V gene (reference sequence). The CDR3 DNA reads TGTGCCAGTACCCCCCCCCCACAGGGAGGAACTGAAGCTTTCTTT. It is translated as CASTPPPQGGTEAFF.

This clonotype showed up many times. This chain connects TRBV20-1 to TRBJ2-3; tentatively, D is TRBD1 (5 bases). V dropped 2 bases and J dropped 4 bases, with 13 bases sitting between them. The CDR3 has 14 amino acids. CDR1 is DFQATT, CDR2 SNEGSKA, per germline (reference sequence). The CDR3 nucleotides read TGCAGTGCTAGAAGGGGCATTACGGCAGATACGCAGTATTTT. Translating gives CSARRGITADTQYF.

This clonotype showed up just a few times. CDR3 in DNA: TGTGCCAGTAGTAGGCCCGGGACAGGGGAGCAGCCCCAGCATTTT. Translating it yields CASSRPGTGEQPQHF. The chain joins TRBV19 to TRBJ1-5; 10 nucleotides align to TRBD1. The CDR3 runs to 15 residues. Germline lookup yields CDR1 LNHDA and CDR2 SQIVND (reference sequence). V was clipped by 4 bases and J by 7 bases; unmatched bases: 7.

This clonotype was seen more than once but under ten times. V and J are TRBV6-1 and TRBJ1-1; possibly TRBD1 for D (5 bases). The CDR3 is 16 residues long. The germline V and J ends were trimmed by 7 bases and 5 bases, with 23 bases remaining between them. Germline lookup yields CDR1 MNHNS and CDR2 SASEGT. As DNA, the CDR3 is TGTGCCAGCACCCCTCTGGGCCAGGGCTTTAGGACTGAAGCTTTCTTT. Residues: CASTPLGQGFRTEAFF.

This clonotype was counted many times. The V and J genes are TRBV7-9 and TRBJ2-5; the D gene is possibly TRBD2 (5 bases). This CDR3 is 14 amino acids long. Trimming took 4 bases from V and 5 from J, leaving 14 bases between them. Germline V gene data show CDR1 as SEHNR and CDR2 as FQNEAQ (reference sequence). The CDR3 coding sequence is TGTGCCAGCAGCTCGACACTCCGAGGGGAGACCCAGTACTTC. Translation gives CASSSTLRGETQYF.

This clonotype was found many times. The J gene is TRBJ2-7, the V gene TRBV11-1; D is unresolved. This CDR3 spans 13 amino acids. V lost 1 base to trimming and J lost 0 bases, with 4 bases between them. Germline V CDR1 and CDR2: SGHAT, FQDESV (reference sequence). The CDR3 sequence: CASSLGISYEQYF. CDR3 nucleotides: TGTGCCAGCAGCTTAGGGATCTCCTACGAGCAGTACTTC.

The table lists this clonotype with a few counts. This chain connects TRBV7-2 to TRBJ1-1; D is uncertain. The CDR3 has 14 residues. The V gene's germline CDR1 is SGHTA and CDR2 FQGNSA. Deletions cut 1 base from V and 1 base from J, with 7 bases between. The CDR3 protein is CASSLEAPNTEAFF. DNA of the CDR3: TGTGCCAGCAGCTTAGAGGCCCCGAACACTGAAGCTTTCTTT. Together with reference TRBV7-2 and TRBJ1-1, the CDR3 gives the full variable domain: GAGVSQSPSNKVTEKGKDVELRCDPISGHTALYWYRQSLGQGLEFLIYFQGNSAPDKSGLPSDRFSAERTGGSVSTLTIQRTQQEDSAVYLCASSLEAPNTEAFFGQGTRLTVV.

This clonotype came up a few times. V gene TRBV9 combines with J gene TRBJ1-1, with D uncertain. CDR1 SGDLS and CDR2 YYNGEE come from the germline V gene. Trimming shortened V by 0 bases and J by 0 bases, and 9 bases separated the two germline ends. CDR3 size: 15 residues. Here the CDR3 reads CASSVAYQMNTEAFF. DNA of the CDR3: TGTGCCAGCAGCGTAGCGTATCAGATGAACACTGAAGCTTTCTTT. Filled out from reference TRBV9 and TRBJ1-1, the complete variable domain reads DSGVTQTPKHLITATGQRVTLRCSPRSGDLSVYWYQQSLDQGLQFLIQYYNGEERAKGNILERFSAQQFPDLHSELNLSSLELGDSALYFCASSVAYQMNTEAFFGQGTRLTVV.

A note on this clonotype: A read error may produce the germline difference seen at one junction end. V usage is TRBV20-1 and J usage is TRBJ2-5; D is unresolved. The CDR3 is made up of 9 amino acids. Germline V gives CDR1 DFQATT, CDR2 SNEGSKA (reference sequence). The CDR3 DNA reads as TGCAGCGCTAGAGAAACCCAGGACTTC. This encodes CSARETQDF.

This rearrangement joins TRBV6-1 to TRBJ1-4; no clear D gene. The CDR3 runs 16 residues. Germline-derived CDR1 and CDR2 are MNHNS and SASEGT. The germline V and J ends were trimmed by 6 bases and 0 bases, with 14 bases remaining between them. As DNA, the CDR3 is TGTGCCAGCAGGGAACCAGGTGAAGCAACTAATGAAAAACTGTTTTTT. Translation gives CASREPGEATNEKLFF.